These 22 T cell receptor beta chains originate from one sample sequenced in a study of PD-L1 blockade in urothelial cancer. Time point: peripheral blood 6 weeks after treatment start. Clones were read by immunoSEQ multiplex PCR, and TCRdb kept only the in-frame ones, dropping some. The table lists 30,000 or so clones, 89% of them singletons, with over 6.5% in the top ten. Sequenced here: PBMCs, sampled around atezolizumab (anti-PD-L1) treatment. These TCRs come from a man at least 80 years old with urothelial cancer.

The chain couples TRBV19 to TRBJ2-3, with a tentative D call TRBD1 (5 bases). CDR1 is LNHDA and CDR2 is SQIVND in the germline V gene (reference sequence). V was cut by 6 bases and J by 2 bases, with 15 bases left in between. The length of the CDR3 is 15 residues. CDR3 in DNA: TGTGCCAGTAGCATCGGTCAGGGTTACACAGATACGCAGTATTTT. Its translation is CASSIGQGYTDTQYF.

The V gene is TRBV15, the J gene TRBJ2-7, with a tentative D call TRBD1 (6 bases). The CDR3 runs 14 residues. The germline V gene encodes CDR1 LNHNV and CDR2 YYDKDF (reference sequence). The V end was cut by 0 bases, the J end by 4 bases, with 10 bases between. The CDR3 loop is CATSRDRGWYEQYF. The CDR3 DNA reads as TGTGCCACCAGCAGAGATAGGGGGTGGTACGAGCAGTACTTC.

The rearrangement uses TRBV10-1 and TRBJ1-4, with D possibly matching TRBD1 (6 bases). The germline V gene encodes CDR1 WNHNN and CDR2 SYGVQD (reference sequence). V was trimmed by 8 bases and J by 0 bases, leaving 7 bases between them. The length of the CDR3 is 13 residues. CDR3 nucleotides: TGCGCCAGCGGACAGTCAACTAATGAAAAACTGTTTTTT. This translates into CASGQSTNEKLFF.

V usage is TRBV4-1 and J usage is TRBJ2-5, with 9 bases identical to TRBD2. This CDR3 is built from 18 residues. V dropped 3 bases and J dropped 1; count of bases not matched to a gene: 12. Germline lookup yields CDR1 MGHRA and CDR2 YSYEKL. The CDR3 sequence is CASSQRTLAGVGQETQYF. CDR3 coding DNA: TGCGCCAGCAGCCAGCGAACATTAGCGGGAGTGGGCCAAGAGACCCAGTACTTC.

The genes are TRBV5-1 and TRBJ2-7, with TRBD2 identical over 7 bases. The CDR3 spans 16 residues. With 0 bases clipped from V and 0 bases from J, the junction kept 6 bases outside the gene matches. CDR1 SGHRS and CDR2 YFSETQ come from the germline V gene. Here the CDR3 reads CASSLVASGSSYEQYF. As DNA, the CDR3 is TGCGCCAGCAGCTTGGTCGCTAGCGGCAGCTCCTACGAGCAGTACTTC.

The chain links TRBV11-2 to TRBJ2-7, with 11 positions matching TRBD1. CDR3 size: 15 residues. With V trimmed by 6 bases and J by 6 bases, 10 bases remained unmatched. CDR1 and CDR2 from the germline V gene are SGHAT and FQNNGV. The CDR3 protein is CASRPPGTGGLEQYF. As DNA, the CDR3 is TGTGCCAGCAGGCCTCCGGGGACAGGGGGACTCGAGCAGTACTTC.

The genes are TRBV4-2 and TRBJ2-2; TRBD2 matches at 11 bases. V lost 1 base to trimming and J lost 3 bases; unmatched junction nucleotides: 7. This CDR3 region has 18 residues. CDR1 LGHNA and CDR2 YNFKEQ come from the germline V gene. The DNA of the CDR3 is TGTGCCAGCAGCCAAGGGATAGCGGGAGGGTCAGACACCGGGGAGCTGTTTTTT. It yields the protein CASSQGIAGGSDTGELFF.

The J gene is TRBJ1-5, the V gene TRBV27; a possible D gene is TRBD1 (6 bases). Trimming cost V 0 bases and J 9 bases, with 12 bases left between them. This CDR3 has 14 amino acids. Germline V gives CDR1 MNHEY, CDR2 SMNVEV (reference sequence). CDR3 DNA sequence: TGTGCCAGCAGTTTATCGGGGGCCCGGAGGCCCCAGCATTTT. Translated, it gives CASSLSGARRPQHF.

V gene TRBV5-5 combines with J gene TRBJ2-3, with 7 bases fitting TRBD2. V trimming: 5 bases; J trimming: 1 base; junction bases outside the gene matches: 16. Germline V lookup: CDR1 SGHKS, CDR2 YYEKEE (reference sequence). The CDR3 length is 18 residues. The CDR3 bases are TGTGCCAGCAGTTCCCTCTTGACTAGCAGAACCGGCACAGATACGCAGTATTTT. Residues: CASSSLLTSRTGTDTQYF. Filled out from reference TRBV5-5 and TRBJ2-3, the complete variable domain reads DAGVTQSPTHLIKTRGQQVTLRCSPISGHKSVSWYQQVLGQGPQFIFQYYEKEERGRGNFPDRFSARQFPNYSSELNVNALLLGDSALYLCASSSLLTSRTGTDTQYFGPGTRLTVL.

This chain uses TRBV6-6 with TRBJ1-5; 7 bases are a match to TRBD1. Germline V gives CDR1 MNHNY, CDR2 SVGAGI (reference sequence). V gave up 5 bases and J gave up 4 bases; unmatched junction bases: 8. The length of the CDR3 is 15 residues. CDR3 region: CASSMTGTGNQPQHF. DNA for the CDR3: TGTGCCAGCAGTATGACAGGGACGGGAAATCAGCCCCAGCATTTT.

The rearrangement joins TRBV5-1 to TRBJ1-2, with 9 nucleotides matching TRBD1. This CDR3 has 15 amino acids. From germline, CDR1 is SGHRS and CDR2 YFSETQ. Trimming removed 1 base from V and 6 bases from J; junction bases left unmatched: 7. The CDR3 nucleotides are TGCGCCAGCAGCTTGCTCGGGACAGGGAACGATGGCTACACCTTC. Its translation is CASSLLGTGNDGYTF.

The chain uses TRBV11-2 and TRBJ1-2; TRBD1 agrees at 7 bases. The CDR3 has 13 amino acids. The junction had 4 bases not matched to a gene; V was cut back by 1 base and J by 8 bases. CDR1 and CDR2 (germline): SGHAT, FQNNGV. CDR3 loop: CASSLGQGYGYTF. CDR3 nucleotides: TGTGCCAGCAGCTTAGGACAGGGTTACGGCTACACCTTC.

The gene calls are TRBV10-3 and TRBJ2-4, with 7 bases fitting TRBD1. Per the germline V gene, CDR1 is ENHRY and CDR2 is SYGVKD. V was clipped by 3 bases and J by 6 bases; unmatched bases: 8. CDR3 length: 15 amino acids. CDR3 sequence reads: CAISEQGRRGNIQYF. In DNA form, the CDR3 reads TGTGCCATCAGTGAACAGGGGCGAAGAGGAAACATTCAGTACTTC.

The chain joins TRBV5-1 to TRBJ2-3; TRBD2 agrees at 9 bases. Germline assignment: CDR1 SGHRS and CDR2 YFSETQ. V was pared by 2 bases and J by 5 bases, with 6 bases of the junction left unmatched. The CDR3 runs 15 residues. CDR3 nucleotides: TGCGCCAGCAGCTTCGGCGGGAGGGTCAGAGATACGCAGTATTTT. Amino acids: CASSFGGRVRDTQYF.

The rearrangement joins TRBV5-1 to TRBJ2-3; D remains ambiguous. Germline V gene lookup returns CDR1 SGHRS and CDR2 YFSETQ. The V end lost 7 bases, the J end lost 2 bases, and 8 bases lay between the germline ends. The CDR3 runs to 12 residues. The CDR3 loop is CASSQSTDTQYF. CDR3 bases: TGCGCCAGCTCCCAGTCCACAGATACGCAGTATTTT.

This sequence joins TRBV4-3 and TRBJ1-5, with 9 nucleotides matching TRBD1. The J segment lost 11 bases and the V segment lost 0 bases, leaving 11 bases of the junction unmatched. There are 16 residues in the CDR3. Germline V gene lookup returns CDR1 LGHNA and CDR2 YSLEER. The chain's CDR3 is CASSQELGTGTLAQHF. The CDR3 DNA reads as TGCGCCAGCAGCCAAGAGCTTGGGACAGGGACATTGGCCCAGCATTTT.

This clone is a singleton in its sample. This chain connects TRBV11-3 to TRBJ2-1, with 8 bases that match TRBD1. The V segment lost 6 bases and the J segment 3 bases; nucleotides outside the gene matches: 7. The germline V gene encodes CDR1 SGHNT and CDR2 YENEEA. This CDR3 contains 15 residues. CDR3 residues: CASSPDRGNYNEQFF. CDR3 bases: TGTGCCAGCAGTCCAGACAGGGGCAACTACAATGAGCAGTTCTTC.

V usage is TRBV5-5 and J usage is TRBJ1-2; the match to TRBD1 covers 7 bases. The germline V gene has CDR1 SGHKS and CDR2 YYEKEE (reference sequence). The ends lost 5 bases at V and 8 bases at J; junction bases unmatched: 18. The CDR3 sequence is 16 residues long. CDR3 sequence reads: CASSSPSQQGSGGYTF. The DNA of the CDR3 is TGTGCCAGCAGTTCGCCATCCCAACAGGGGTCTGGAGGCTACACCTTC. The full variable domain, completed using reference TRBV5-5 and TRBJ1-2, is DAGVTQSPTHLIKTRGQQVTLRCSPISGHKSVSWYQQVLGQGPQFIFQYYEKEERGRGNFPDRFSARQFPNYSSELNVNALLLGDSALYLCASSSPSQQGSGGYTFGSGTRLTVV.

The chain uses TRBV6-1 and TRBJ2-3; 7 nucleotides line up with TRBD2. Per germline, CDR1 MNHNS and CDR2 SASEGT. The V gene end was trimmed by 3 bases and the J gene end by 5 bases; junction bases not matched to a gene: 11. The CDR3 extends over 16 amino acids. Here the CDR3 DNA reads TGTGCCAGCAGTGACGTCTCTAGCGGCCTCCGAGATACGCAGTATTTT. This codes for CASSDVSSGLRDTQYF.

The rearrangement uses TRBV19 and TRBJ1-2; D is possibly TRBD1 (5 bases). Germline V gene data show CDR1 as LNHDA and CDR2 as SQIVND (reference sequence). The CDR3 covers 14 residues. Trimming removed 3 bases from V and 2 bases from J, with 10 bases in between. This CDR3 is CASSIQGANYGYTF. Written as DNA, the CDR3 is TGTGCCAGTAGTATTCAGGGCGCCAACTATGGCTACACCTTC.

This clone was counted once. The chain combines TRBV11-2 with TRBJ2-7; maybe TRBD1 (6 bases). CDR1 and CDR2 (germline): SGHAT, FQNNGV. The V and J ends lost 5 bases and 6 bases respectively, with 20 bases between them. The CDR3 consists of 15 residues. The CDR3 sequence is CASSATGPFTLEQYF. DNA of the CDR3: TGTGCCAGCAGCGCAACAGGGCCTTTTACCCTCGAGCAGTACTTC.

V is TRBV27 and J is TRBJ2-2; D is uncertain. CDR1 MNHEY and CDR2 SMNVEV come from the germline V gene (reference sequence). Trimming pared 5 bases from V and 8 bases from J, leaving 9 bases between. The CDR3 is made up of 12 amino acids. Written as DNA, the CDR3 is TGTGCCAGCAGTACAATCGGGGGGGAGCTGTTTTTT. Translating it yields CASSTIGGELFF.